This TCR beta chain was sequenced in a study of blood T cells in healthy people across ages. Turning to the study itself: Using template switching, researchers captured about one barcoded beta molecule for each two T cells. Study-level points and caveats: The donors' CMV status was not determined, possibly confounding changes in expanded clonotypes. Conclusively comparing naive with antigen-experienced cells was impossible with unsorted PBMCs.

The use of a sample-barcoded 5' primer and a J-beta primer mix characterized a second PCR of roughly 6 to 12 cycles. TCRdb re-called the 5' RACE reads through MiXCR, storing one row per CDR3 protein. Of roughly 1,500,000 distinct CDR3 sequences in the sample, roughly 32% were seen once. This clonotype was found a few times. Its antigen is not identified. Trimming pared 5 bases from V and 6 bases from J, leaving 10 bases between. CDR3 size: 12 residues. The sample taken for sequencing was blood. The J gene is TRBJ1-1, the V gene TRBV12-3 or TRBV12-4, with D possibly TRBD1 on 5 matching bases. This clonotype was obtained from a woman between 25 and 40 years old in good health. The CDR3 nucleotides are TGTGCCAGCAGTAGGTCGGGGGCTGAAGCTTTCTTT. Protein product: CASSRSGAEAFF.